This T cell receptor (beta chain) came from a study of breast tumors, draining lymph nodes, adjacent tissues. Whole-study results and caveats: Tumors had less TCR diversity than lymph nodes, more than nontumor tissue.

TCRdb reprocessed the multiplex PCR reads via MiXCR and lists one record per CDR3 protein. The data hold 200,000 or so distinct CDR3 sequences, with approximately 31% observed a single time. This clonotype was picked up many times. Its antigen is still unknown. Between the trimmed V and J ends, which lost 5 bases and 2 bases, there was a span of 13 bases. CDR1 MNHNS and CDR2 SASEGT come from the germline V gene. The CDR3 is 14 residues long. Breast cancer patients provided tissue from their axillary draining lymph nodes. V gene TRBV6-1 combines with J gene TRBJ2-7; maybe TRBD2 (5 bases). Sequencing input: axillary lymph node tissue. The clonotype was recovered from a female donor with breast cancer. Some clones in this sample may be carry-over from other donors' samples. The CDR3 bases are TGTGCCAGCAGTCCGGACCGAGGGCCCTACGAGCAGTACTTC. Protein: CASSPDRGPYEQYF.